The rows below give T cell receptor beta chains drawn from one sample of a study of T cells in Graves' hyperthyroidism and ophthalmopathy. TCRdb processed the multiplex PCR reads anew with MiXCR; each CDR3 protein has one entry. This sample carries more than 300,000 distinct CDR3 sequences, roughly 14% of them seen once, and the ten largest clones take roughly a fifth. Specimen: blood. The receptors here all came from a young woman with Graves' ophthalmopathy. Each CDR3 is given with its conserved first and last residue. The order of the fields is V gene, J gene, CDR3 protein.

>TRBV12-3/TRBV12-4|TRBJ2-2
CASSPGELFF
>TRBV7-9|TRBJ2-7
CASSLGQGSPYEQYF
>TRBV11-2|TRBJ1-1
CASSLDGGSASF
>TRBV5-1|TRBJ1-5
CASRFPDRGELSDF
>TRBV28|TRBJ2-3
CASSLTTDTQYF
>TRBV4-1|TRBJ1-2
CASSRGQGALGYTF
>TRBV6-1|TRBJ1-2
CASRRDSSYGYTF
>TRBV28|TRBJ2-7
CASRLPGQRGYEQYF
>TRBV3-1|TRBJ1-2
CASSQSLGRSSF
>TRBV11-2|TRBJ1-3
CASSLGRSSGNTIYF
>TRBV5-1|TRBJ2-5
CASSSAGGLQETQYF
>TRBV2|TRBJ1-4
CASSPFGAGDEKLFF
>TRBV12-3/TRBV12-4|TRBJ2-3
CANGGAQVPDTQYF
>TRBV11-3|TRBJ1-1
CASSEGTGLNTEAFF
>TRBV20-1|TRBJ1-3
CSAPGPSGNTIYF
>TRBV30|TRBJ1-6
CAWSRPGQYYNSPLHF
>TRBV20-1|TRBJ1-1
CTHKNTEAFF
>TRBV5-8|TRBJ1-4
CASSPGGSATNEKLFF
>TRBV11-3|TRBJ2-5
CASSPGSGHQQETQYF
>TRBV7-9|TRBJ2-5
CASSLSGAGETQYF
>TRBV2|TRBJ2-7
CASRETGSHEQYF
>TRBV6-1|TRBJ1-2
CASKDTSAYGYTF
>TRBV24-1|TRBJ2-7
CATSDGGGEDEQYF
>TRBV24-1|TRBJ2-2
CATSWRGELFF
>TRBV20-1|TRBJ1-6
CSARGQGDHSPLHF
>TRBV20-1|TRBJ1-5
CSAREAGLPQPQHF
>TRBV5-1|TRBJ2-1
CASSRQGAYNEQFF
>TRBV7-9|TRBJ1-5
CASSPDHGSPNSNQPQHF
>TRBV19|TRBJ1-2
CASSSTRQGAYGYTF
>TRBV3-1|TRBJ1-5
CASSQGGHTQPQHF
>TRBV19|TRBJ2-7
CASSINPSDSYEQYF
>TRBV5-5|TRBJ2-3
CASSPPGGAGGDTQYF
>TRBV27|TRBJ1-2
CASRDSYGYTF
>TRBV15|TRBJ2-7
CATSRSLSGPSGDAYEQYF
>TRBV3-1|TRBJ2-2
CASSQDSRSGELFF
>TRBV2|TRBJ1-5
CASRGGQGGQPQHF
>TRBV5-6|TRBJ2-1
CASTLRTATNEQFF